The sequence of this TCR beta chain was determined in a study of shared clonotypes between healthy human individuals. Study at large: The donor pool was made up of a couple of women and a few men aged 18 to 49.

Study results and limitations: Sampling covered blood only; tissue repertoires likely differ.

The ends lost 6 bases at V and 2 bases at J; junction bases unmatched: 8. The CDR3 sequence is 15 residues long. Per the germline V gene, CDR1 is MNHEY and CDR2 is SMNVEV (reference sequence). For every subset, genomic DNA was evenly distributed across several immunoSEQ plates. Assay: immunoSEQ multiplex PCR; the TCRdb copy retains only in-frame clones and omits some. The data hold about 490,000 clones, with about 80% observed a single time. As regards this clone: The target antigen is unknown.

This TCR came from a woman in her thirties or forties in good health. Some clones in this sample may be carry-over from other donors' samples. What was sequenced was PBMCs. The V gene is TRBV27, the J gene TRBJ2-3; 7 bases align to TRBD1. DNA of the CDR3: TGTGCCAGCAGCTGGGGACAGCCCTACACAGATACGCAGTATTTT. Protein: CASSWGQPYTDTQYF.